This note documents a single T cell receptor (beta chain) sequence. Its antigen is unidentified. This record belongs to a study of high-grade serous ovarian cancer treatment subgroups. About the research overall: Samples averaged roughly 14,000 reads and about 7,100 unique TCR beta rearrangements. General study points: Only CDR3 was analyzed; CDR1 and CDR2 were not.

Trimming pared 8 bases from V and 0 bases from J, leaving 13 bases between. The CDR3 runs 15 residues. The V gene's germline CDR1 is LNHDA and CDR2 SQIVND (reference sequence). Sequencing used immunoSEQ multiplex PCR; TCRdb keeps in-frame clones, though not all of them. The table lists around 560 clones, 70% to 75% of them singletons. Tumor tissue was taken before any definitive surgery or chemotherapy was given. The origin of this receptor is a human donor with high-grade serous ovarian cancer. The specimen was tumor tissue. This chain uses TRBV19 with TRBJ2-2; tentatively, D is TRBD1 or TRBD2 (6 bases each). CDR3 sequence (DNA): TGTGCCAGTCAGAGGGGGGATTCGAACACCGGGGAGCTGTTTTTT. This codes for CASQRGDSNTGELFF.